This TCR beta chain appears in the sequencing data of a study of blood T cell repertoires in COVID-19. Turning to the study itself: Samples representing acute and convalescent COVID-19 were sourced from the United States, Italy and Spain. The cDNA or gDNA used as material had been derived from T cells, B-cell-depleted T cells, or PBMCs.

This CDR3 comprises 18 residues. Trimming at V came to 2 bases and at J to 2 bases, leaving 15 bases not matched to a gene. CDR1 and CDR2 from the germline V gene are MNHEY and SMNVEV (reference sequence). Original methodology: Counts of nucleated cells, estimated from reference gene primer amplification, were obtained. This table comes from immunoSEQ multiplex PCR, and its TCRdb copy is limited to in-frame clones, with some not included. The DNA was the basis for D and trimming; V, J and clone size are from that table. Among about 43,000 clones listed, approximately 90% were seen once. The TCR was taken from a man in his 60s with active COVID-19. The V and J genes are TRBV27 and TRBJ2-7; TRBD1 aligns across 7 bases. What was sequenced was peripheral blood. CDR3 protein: CASSLMTRGGDRPYEQYF. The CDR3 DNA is TGTGCCAGCAGTTTAATGACTCGGGGTGGGGACAGACCCTACGAGCAGTACTTC.